This is a list of T cell receptor beta chains from one sample in a study of blood T cell repertoires in COVID-19. TCRdb's table, derived via immunoSEQ multiplex PCR, lists solely in-frame clones and lacks some. The table shows 73,000 or so clones, with around four fifths occurring only once. Material: peripheral blood. Receptors originate from a man aged 60 to 75 with acute or convalescent COVID-19. The CDR3 runs from the conserved cysteine through the conserved F or W. A D gene is named only where the DNA matches it firmly. The size of a clone is reported for some rows only, either as once, few or many, or as a class for expanded clones.

v_call,j_call,clone_size,d_call,cdr3_nt,cdr3_aa
TRBV4-1,TRBJ2-2,NA,NA,TGCGCCAGCAGCCAAGTGGCAATTCAGTACGGGGAGCTGTTTTTT,CASSQVAIQYGELFF
TRBV12-3/TRBV12-4,TRBJ1-1,NA,NA,TGTGCCAGCAGTTTACGGGAGTGGACTGAAGCTTTCTTT,CASSLREWTEAFF
TRBV7-9,TRBJ1-2,NA,NA,TGTGCCAGCTCCCCAGGGATCTATGGCTACACCTTC,CASSPGIYGYTF
TRBV3-1/TRBV3-2,TRBJ2-3,NA,NA,TGTGCCAGCAGCCCTAACACAGATACGCAGTATTTT,CASSPNTDTQYF
TRBV6-1,TRBJ1-1,NA,TRBD1,TGTGCCAGCAGTGAGAACCGAAGGGGGCAATGGAACACTGAAGCTTTCTTT,CASSENRRGQWNTEAFF
TRBV3-1/TRBV3-2,TRBJ2-5,few,TRBD1,TGTGCCAGCAGCCAGGACAGGGGTGGAGAGACCCAGTACTTC,CASSQDRGGETQYF
TRBV19,TRBJ2-7,NA,NA,TGTGCCAGTAGTATTGGGCGGGCTACCTACGAGCAGTACTTC,CASSIGRATYEQYF
TRBV20-1,TRBJ2-3,NA,NA,TGCAGTGCTGGCCCAGAGGGTACGCAGTATTTT,CSAGPEGTQYF
TRBV2,TRBJ1-5,many,NA,TGTGCCAGCGGTTTGGACAACAATCAGCCCCAGCATTTT,CASGLDNNQPQHF
TRBV10-3,TRBJ2-5,NA,TRBD2,TGTGCCATCAGTGGGGGGACTAGCGGAGCCCAAGAGACCCAGTACTTC,CAISGGTSGAQETQYF
TRBV28,TRBJ1-5,NA,NA,TGTGCCAGCACAGGACAGTCAAAGGCCCAGCATTTT,CASTGQSKAQHF
TRBV5-1,TRBJ2-1,NA,NA,TGCGCCAGCAAAACGGGAGTCTCCTACAATGAGCAGTTCTTC,CASKTGVSYNEQFF
TRBV10-3,TRBJ1-1,NA,NA,TGTGCCATCAGTGAGGGGCAGAACACTGAAGCTTTCTTT,CAISEGQNTEAFF
TRBV2,TRBJ1-1,NA,NA,TGTGCCAGCAGTGGGGAGTACACTGAAGCTTTCTTT,CASSGEYTEAFF
TRBV24-1,TRBJ1-2,once,NA,TGTGCCACCAGTGATTATGACTTTAACTATGGCTACACCTTC,CATSDYDFNYGYTF
TRBV5-1,TRBJ1-5,few,TRBD1,TGCGCCAGCAGCTTGGGGACAGGGGGCTCCCAGCCCCAGCATTTT,CASSLGTGGSQPQHF
TRBV19,TRBJ2-1,NA,TRBD2,TGTGCCAGTAGTGGTCCCGGGACTAGCGGGATCTACAATGAGCAGTTCTTC,CASSGPGTSGIYNEQFF
TRBV2,TRBJ2-5,NA,TRBD1,TGTGCCAGCAGGACAGGGGGGGGAGAGACCCAGTACTTC,CASRTGGGETQYF
TRBV28,TRBJ2-6,NA,NA,TGTGCCAGCAGTTTATCGGGGGTCGCGGCCGGGGCCAACGTCCTGACTTTC,CASSLSGVAAGANVLTF
TRBV19,TRBJ2-5,once,TRBD2,TGTGCCAGTAGTATTTTGGCTAGCGGGGGACAAGAGACCCAGTACTTC,CASSILASGGQETQYF
TRBV3-1/TRBV3-2,TRBJ1-4,NA,NA,TGTGCCAGCAGCCAAGAGGGTACCGGGAATGAAAAACTGTTTTTT,CASSQEGTGNEKLFF
TRBV10-3,TRBJ2-5,NA,NA,TGTGCCATCAGTGATACGCGGGAAGAGACCCAGTACTTC,CAISDTREETQYF
TRBV11-3,TRBJ2-5,once,NA,TGTGCCAGCAGCTTAGGCGGGGATAGAGAGACCCAGTACTTC,CASSLGGDRETQYF
TRBV2,TRBJ1-1,NA,NA,TGTGCCAGCACCTTGACAGTATTGGACACTGAAGCTTTCTTT,CASTLTVLDTEAFF
TRBV11-3,TRBJ2-2,NA,NA,TGTGCCAGCAGCTTAGGACGGGACACCGGGGAGCTGTTTTTT,CASSLGRDTGELFF
TRBV7-9,TRBJ2-3,few,TRBD2,TGTGCCAGCAGCTTACGGGGGGAGATTACGCAGTATTTT,CASSLRGEITQYF
TRBV29-1,TRBJ2-4,NA,NA,TGCAGCGTGACCCCCCCGGGGAGCATTCAGTACTTC,CSVTPPGSIQYF